Here is one T cell receptor (beta chain) with its context. The antigen is not known. The source of the sample is a study of blood T cells in healthy people across ages. Total RNA was isolated from each sample in quantities of at least 6 micrograms. Study observations and caveats: Higher diversity, along with more naive CD4+ cells, distinguished long-lived donors from aged donors.

Per the germline V gene, CDR1 is LGHNA and CDR2 is YSLEER. This CDR3 has 15 residues. Trimming stripped 1 base from V and 4 bases from J, with 13 bases between. Then a second PCR, running about 6 to 12 cycles, was carried out with a sample-barcoded 5' primer and a J-beta primer mix. One entry per CDR3 protein, called by TCRdb with MiXCR from the 5' RACE reads. The table lists 1.5 million to 2 million distinct CDR3 sequences, about two fifths of them singletons. This clonotype originated in a human donor in good health. Source material: blood. The rearrangement joins TRBV4-3 to TRBJ1-2; maybe TRBD1 (6 bases). The CDR3: CASSQAGAASYGYTF. The CDR3 DNA is TGCGCCAGCAGCCAAGCAGGGGCAGCCTCCTATGGCTACACCTTC.